These 25 T cell receptor beta chains share one sample of origin, sequenced in a study of T cells in Graves' hyperthyroidism and ophthalmopathy (dated by TCRdb to about 2019). Receptor amplification or capture employed multiplex PCR. Data came from an Illumina HiSeq 2000. Amplification of TCR beta CDR3 regions was carried out from RNA transcripts. For the first round of RT-PCR on the TCR CDR3, the HTBI primer set was used together with the Qiagen OneStep RT-PCR kit. The public sequencing data were trimmed at Q25 with fastp and processed into clonotypes with MiXCR by TCRdb, which kept only in-frame beta chains. Each CDR3 protein appears once, grouped with its most common genes and DNA. The sample table holds a few hundred thousand distinct CDR3 sequences, of which just over 45% were seen once. 8% to 8.5% of the sample is held by the ten biggest clonotypes. The source material was peripheral blood or thyroid tissue (not recorded which). Receptors were obtained from a woman aged 18-35 years with Graves' hyperthyroidism. Donor details come from another sample of the same person, matched by shared clones.

This clonotype has at least ten counts. This chain uses TRBV15 with TRBJ1-2; D is undetermined. The CDR3 contains 14 residues. The germline V gene has CDR1 LNHNV and CDR2 YYDKDF (reference sequence). With 0 bases removed from V and 4 bases from J, the gap between germline ends came to 9 bases. The CDR3 DNA is TGTGCCACCAGCAGAGAGAAGGGAACCTATGGCTACACCTTC. This codes for CATSREKGTYGYTF. Complete variable domain (other parts from reference TRBV15 and TRBJ1-2): DAMVIQNPRYQVTQFGKPVTLSCSQTLNHNVMYWYQQKSSQAPKLLFHYYDKDFNNEADTPDNFQSRRPNTSFCFLDIRSPGLGDTAMYLCATSREKGTYGYTFGSGTRLTVV.

This clonotype came up a few times. This chain joins TRBV6-1 and TRBJ1-1, with D tentatively TRBD1 (6 bases). The CDR3 length is 14 residues. Germline lookup yields CDR1 MNHNS and CDR2 SASEGT. Between the trimmed V and J ends, which lost 3 bases and 0 bases, there was a span of 8 bases. The CDR3 region has the DNA TGTGCCAGCAGTGACAGGGGTATGAACACTGAAGCTTTCTTT. Protein sequence: CASSDRGMNTEAFF.

The chain has TRBV20-1 and TRBJ2-7, with D tentatively TRBD1 or TRBD2 (7 bases each). The length of the CDR3 is 16 residues. V lost 6 bases, J lost 5 bases, and 26 bases lay in between. Germline-derived CDR1 and CDR2 are DFQATT and SNEGSKA (reference sequence). CDR3 protein: CSAKSGTAGFGDEQYF. The CDR3 DNA is TGCAGTGCAAAAAGTGGGACAGCGGGATTTGGCGACGAGCAGTACTTC.

As to this clonotype: Relative to the germline gene, one junction end is altered; a read error may explain this. The chain combines TRBV10-3 with TRBJ1-4, with D possibly TRBD1 on 5 matching bases. The CDR3 contains 15 residues. CDR1 ENHRY and CDR2 SYGVKD come from the germline V gene. The CDR3 reads CASSFRDPGREKLFF. The CDR3 coding sequence is TGTGCCAGCAGTTTCCGGGACCCGGGACGTGAAAAACTGTTTTTT.

This clonotype was picked up one time. For the CDR3, the DNA is TGTGCCAGCTCACCGAGGGACAGGGAGGAAATGAACACTGAAGCTTTCTTT. Protein sequence: CASSPRDREEMNTEAFF. The genes are TRBV7-9 and TRBJ1-1; 9 nucleotides align to TRBD1. CDR1 is SEHNR, CDR2 FQNEAQ, per germline (reference sequence). The CDR3 extends over 17 amino acids. After removal of 8 bases from V and 0 bases from J, the junction contained 13 bases not matched to a gene.

Regarding this clonotype: Just one base apart from a much larger clone, this may be a read error. The V and J genes are TRBV29-1 and TRBJ1-1, with TRBD1 as a possible D gene (6 bases). Germline CDR1 is SQVTM and CDR2 is ANQGSEA. The CDR3 covers 13 residues. V was shortened by 7 bases and J by 5 bases, with 17 bases between the two germline ends. CDR3 amino acids: CSAGRGAWTEAFF. As DNA, the CDR3 is TGCAGCGCGGGACGGGGGGCATGGACTGAAGCTTTCTTT.

Remarks on this clonotype: This may be a read error, as it is one base from a much larger clone. V and J are TRBV29-1 and TRBJ1-2; D gene unclear. Germline V gene data show CDR1 as SQVTM and CDR2 as ANQGSEA. V lost 6 bases and J lost 7, with 15 bases in between. This CDR3 is 12 amino acids long. DNA for the CDR3: TGCAGCGTCGGGGAGTGGAGAAGTGGCTACACCTTC. Amino acids: CSVGEWRSGYTF.

On this clonotype itself: Mismatch with germline at one junction end may stem from a read error. The chain has TRBV7-6 and TRBJ1-3; no firm D call. The CDR3 has 16 amino acids. The germline V gene has CDR1 SGHVS and CDR2 FNYEAQ. The CDR3 nucleotides read TGTGCCAGCAGCCTAGCGGGAGGTTTCGGTGGAAACACCATATATTTT. It yields the protein CASSLAGGFGGNTIYF.

This clonotype was detected only a few times. The chain couples TRBV7-8 to TRBJ2-7; 8 bases align to TRBD1. This CDR3 comprises 14 residues. Germline V CDR1 and CDR2: SGHVS, FQNEAQ. Germline trimming cut 4 bases from V and 3 bases from J; bases unmatched to any gene: 5. CDR3 loop: CASSSRDRNYEQYF. The CDR3 DNA sequence: TGTGCCAGCAGCTCCCGGGACAGGAACTACGAGCAGTACTTC.

The chain is built from TRBV7-9 and TRBJ2-2; D could derive from TRBD1 or TRBD2 (5 bases each). Germline V gene data show CDR1 as SEHNR and CDR2 as FQNEAQ (reference sequence). The CDR3 length is 16 residues. With 5 bases removed from V and 4 bases from J, the gap between germline ends came to 17 bases. The CDR3: CASSQGAKGSTGELFF. In nucleotides, the CDR3 is TGTGCCAGCAGCCAAGGGGCCAAGGGGAGCACCGGGGAGCTGTTTTTT.

The V call is TRBV11-2, the J call TRBJ1-4; D might be TRBD1 (6 bases). The CDR3 consists of 14 residues. Germline V CDR1 and CDR2: SGHAT, FQNNGV. V was shortened by 11 bases and J by 7 bases, with 20 bases between the two germline ends. The CDR3 region is CAPQRGSRGEKLFF. The CDR3, as DNA: TGTGCCCCTCAAAGAGGCTCCAGGGGTGAAAAACTGTTTTTT.

V and J are TRBV7-3 and TRBJ2-7; D perhaps matches TRBD2 (5 bases). The J call may be incorrect, as the DNA end agrees better with TRBJ2-1. This CDR3 region has 13 residues. The germline CDR1 and CDR2 sequences are SGHTA and FQGTGA. The CDR3 spells CASSFGLNNEQFF. The DNA of the CDR3 is TGTGCCAGCAGCTTCGGACTTAACAATGAGCAGTTCTTC.

The genes are TRBV19 and TRBJ2-5; D is undetermined. CDR3 size: 13 residues. Germline CDR1 reads LNHDA; CDR2 reads SQIVND (reference sequence). The V end was cut by 10 bases, the J end by 1 base, with 13 bases between. CDR3 DNA: TGTGCCACCAGAGAGACGGGCCAAGAGACCCAGTACTTC. Residues: CATRETGQETQYF.

About this clonotype: Relative to the germline gene, one junction end is altered; a read error may explain this. The CDR3: CASSLGQALNEKLFF. DNA of the CDR3: TGTGCCAGCAGCCTAGGACAGGCGCTGAATGAAAAACTGTTTTTT. The chain carries TRBV5-1 and TRBJ1-4; 7 bases agree with TRBD1. The CDR3 contains 15 residues. The germline V gene encodes CDR1 SGHRS and CDR2 YFSETQ.

This clonotype showed up just once. The rearrangement joins TRBV7-4 to TRBJ1-1; the D gene is possibly TRBD1 (6 bases). V was pared by 5 bases and J by 1 base, with 14 bases between. The CDR3 contains 15 residues. Per germline, CDR1 SGHVT and CDR2 SQSDAQ. CDR3 sequence: CASSGPGQSNTEAFF. The CDR3 region has the DNA TGTGCCAGCAGCGGGCCTGGACAGTCGAACACTGAAGCTTTCTTT.

The chain is built from TRBV7-2 and TRBJ1-1; no clear D. Germline loops: CDR1 SGHTA, CDR2 FQGNSA. CDR3 length equals 16 residues. The V end lost 1 base, the J end lost 0 bases, and 12 bases lay between the germline ends. The CDR3 sequence is CASSLEGGGLNTEAFF. CDR3 in DNA: TGTGCCAGCAGCTTAGAGGGTGGTGGACTGAACACTGAAGCTTTCTTT. Supplemented by reference TRBV7-2 and TRBJ1-1, the full variable domain reads GAGVSQSPSNKVTEKGKDVELRCDPISGHTALYWYRQSLGQGLEFLIYFQGNSAPDKSGLPSDRFSAERTGGSVSTLTIQRTQQEDSAVYLCASSLEGGGLNTEAFFGQGTRLTVV.

In regard to this clonotype: A much larger clone differs from this one at a single base, so this may be a read error. The CDR3 does not close with the conserved phenylalanine or tryptophan, likely indicating a read error. The CDR3 loop reads CASSERTGGRKTQYS. In DNA, the CDR3 is TGTGCCAGCAGTGAACGGACAGGGGGGAGGAAGACCCAGTACTCC. This sequence joins TRBV2 and TRBJ2-5; 10 bases match TRBD1. Germline-derived CDR1 and CDR2 are SNHLY and FYNNEI. This CDR3 contains 15 residues. Trimming removed 2 bases from V and 6 bases from J; junction bases left unmatched: 6.

About this clonotype: A much larger clonotype is one base distant, so this may be a read error. The chain employs TRBV2 and TRBJ1-1; D is undetermined. This CDR3 region has 14 residues. Germline assignment: CDR1 SNHLY and CDR2 FYNNEI. V lost 3 bases, J lost 0 bases, and 8 bases lay in between. CDR3 amino acids: CASSEETVNTEAFF. The CDR3 DNA sequence: TGTGCCAGCAGTGAGGAGACGGTGAACACTGAAGCTTTCTTT.

Comment on this clonotype: Sequence at one end of the junction differs from germline and may be a read error. CDR3 region: CANSLGWLEVGPSGANVLTF. As DNA, the CDR3 is TGTGCCAACAGCTTAGGATGGCTCGAGGTCGGACCCTCTGGGGCCAACGTCCTGACTTTC. This chain links TRBV7-7 with TRBJ2-6, with D uncertain. The CDR3 covers 20 residues. Germline V lookup: CDR1 SSHAT, CDR2 FNYEAQ (reference sequence).

For this clonotype: A much larger clone is a single base away; this may be a read error. This chain links TRBV20-1 with TRBJ2-5; D gene ambiguous. CDR1 is DFQATT, CDR2 SNEGSKA, per germline (reference sequence). V lost 0 bases and J 7 bases, leaving 15 bases between the germline ends. The CDR3 is 14 amino acids. The CDR3 protein is CSAREPFLSGTQYF. The CDR3 DNA sequence: TGCAGTGCTAGAGAGCCCTTCCTCTCCGGGACCCAGTACTTC.

The V gene is TRBV7-2, the J gene TRBJ2-7, with TRBD1 matching 11 bases. CDR1 is SGHTA, CDR2 FQGNSA, per germline. CDR3 size: 13 residues. J was trimmed by 2 bases and V by 11 bases; bases with no gene match: 5. The CDR3 nucleotides are TGTGCCTGGGGGGGACAGGGGGCCTACGAGCAGTACTTC. Residues: CAWGGQGAYEQYF.

The chain is built from TRBV2 and TRBJ1-6; perhaps TRBD1 as D (5 bases). Germline assignment: CDR1 SNHLY and CDR2 FYNNEI. The CDR3 consists of 13 residues. V dropped 7 bases and J dropped 6 bases, with 10 bases sitting between them. This CDR3 is CASTGTGNSPLHF. As DNA, the CDR3 is TGTGCCAGCACCGGGACGGGTAATTCACCCCTCCACTTT.

The DNA of the CDR3 is TGTGCCAGCAGCCAAAACAGGGTTCGGCACTATGGCTACACCTTC. Translating it yields CASSQNRVRHYGYTF. The rearrangement joins TRBV14 to TRBJ1-2, with D possibly TRBD1 on 6 matching bases. Trimming removed 2 bases from V and 3 bases from J, with 13 bases in between. Germline V gene lookup returns CDR1 SGHDN and CDR2 FVKESK. The CDR3 runs to 15 residues.

This clonotype was observed many times. J is TRBJ2-2 and V is TRBV15, with 11 bases that match TRBD2. Looked up from germline, CDR1 is LNHNV and CDR2 is YYDKDF (reference sequence). After removal of 0 bases from V and 7 bases from J, the junction contained 7 bases not matched to a gene. The length of the CDR3 is 17 residues. The CDR3 nucleotides read TGTGCCACCAGCAGAGATCGCCTAGCGGGAGGTTACGGGGAGCTGTTTTTT. Translated, it gives CATSRDRLAGGYGELFF.

The rearrangement uses TRBV6-2 or TRBV6-3 and TRBJ1-5; tentative D call: TRBD1 (5 bases). The CDR3 runs 15 residues. The V and J ends lost 2 bases and 0 bases respectively, with 8 bases between them. The germline V gene encodes CDR1 MNHEY and CDR2 SVGEGT. The CDR3 loop reads CASSYGGDSNQPQHF. CDR3 in DNA: TGTGCCAGCAGTTACGGGGGGGATAGCAATCAGCCCCAGCATTTT.